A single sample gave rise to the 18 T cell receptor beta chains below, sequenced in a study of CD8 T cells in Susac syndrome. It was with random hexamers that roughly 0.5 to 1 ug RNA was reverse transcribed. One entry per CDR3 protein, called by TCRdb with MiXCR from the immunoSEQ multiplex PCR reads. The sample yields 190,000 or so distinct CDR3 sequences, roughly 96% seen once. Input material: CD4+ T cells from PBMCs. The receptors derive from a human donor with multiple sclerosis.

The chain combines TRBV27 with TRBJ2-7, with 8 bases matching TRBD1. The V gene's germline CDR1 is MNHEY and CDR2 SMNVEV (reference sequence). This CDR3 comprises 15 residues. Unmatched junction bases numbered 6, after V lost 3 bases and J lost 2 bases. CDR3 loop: CASSLDRVFPYEQYF. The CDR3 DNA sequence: TGTGCCAGCAGTTTGGACAGGGTATTTCCCTACGAGCAGTACTTC.

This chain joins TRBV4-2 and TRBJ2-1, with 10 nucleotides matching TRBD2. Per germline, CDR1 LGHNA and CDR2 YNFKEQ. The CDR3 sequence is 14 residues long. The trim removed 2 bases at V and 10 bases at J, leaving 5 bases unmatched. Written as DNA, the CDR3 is TGTGCCAGCAGCCAACCTAGCGGGAGTAGCGAGCAGTTCTTC. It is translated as CASSQPSGSSEQFF.

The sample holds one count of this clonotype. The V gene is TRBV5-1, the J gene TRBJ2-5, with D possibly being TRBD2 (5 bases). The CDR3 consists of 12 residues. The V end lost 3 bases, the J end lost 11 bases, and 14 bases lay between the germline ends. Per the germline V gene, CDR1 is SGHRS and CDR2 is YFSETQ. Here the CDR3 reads CASSSGRGWQYF. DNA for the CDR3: TGCGCCAGCAGCTCCGGCCGGGGATGGCAGTACTTC.

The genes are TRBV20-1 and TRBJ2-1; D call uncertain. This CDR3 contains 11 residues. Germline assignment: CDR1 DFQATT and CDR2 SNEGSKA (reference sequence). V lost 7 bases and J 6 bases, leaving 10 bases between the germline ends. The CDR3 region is CSEEKGNEQFF. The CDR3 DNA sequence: TGCAGTGAAGAAAAGGGCAATGAGCAGTTCTTC.

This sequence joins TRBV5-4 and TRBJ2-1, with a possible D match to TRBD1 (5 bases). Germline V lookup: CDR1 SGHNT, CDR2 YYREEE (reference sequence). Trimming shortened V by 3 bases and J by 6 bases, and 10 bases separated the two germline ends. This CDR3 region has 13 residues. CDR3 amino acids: CASSSPRGNEQFF. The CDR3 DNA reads TGTGCCAGCAGCTCCCCTAGGGGCAATGAGCAGTTCTTC.

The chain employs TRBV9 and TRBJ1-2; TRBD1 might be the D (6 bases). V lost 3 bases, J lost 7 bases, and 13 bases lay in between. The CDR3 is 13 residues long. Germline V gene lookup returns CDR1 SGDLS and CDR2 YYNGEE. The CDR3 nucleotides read TGTGCCAGCAGCGGTCAGGGGTTTAGTGGCTACACCTTC. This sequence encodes CASSGQGFSGYTF.

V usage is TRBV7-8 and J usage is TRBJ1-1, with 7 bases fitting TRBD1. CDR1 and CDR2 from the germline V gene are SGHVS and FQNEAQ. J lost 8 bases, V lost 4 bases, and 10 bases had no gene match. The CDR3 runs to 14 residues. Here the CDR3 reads CASSSWDSRKEAFF. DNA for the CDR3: TGTGCCAGCAGCTCCTGGGACAGCCGCAAGGAAGCTTTCTTT.

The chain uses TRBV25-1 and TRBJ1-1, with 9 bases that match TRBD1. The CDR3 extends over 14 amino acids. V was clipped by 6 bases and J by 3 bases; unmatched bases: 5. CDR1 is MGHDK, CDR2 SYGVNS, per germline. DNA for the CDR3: TGTGCCAGCAGCGGACAGGGGCTCCACACTGAAGCTTTCTTT. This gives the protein CASSGQGLHTEAFF.

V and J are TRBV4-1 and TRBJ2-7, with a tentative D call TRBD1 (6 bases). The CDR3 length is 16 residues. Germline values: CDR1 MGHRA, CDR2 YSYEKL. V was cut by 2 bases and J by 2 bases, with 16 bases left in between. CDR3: CASSQLSRGPAYEQYF. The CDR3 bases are TGCGCCAGCAGCCAACTAAGCAGGGGCCCAGCCTACGAGCAGTACTTC.

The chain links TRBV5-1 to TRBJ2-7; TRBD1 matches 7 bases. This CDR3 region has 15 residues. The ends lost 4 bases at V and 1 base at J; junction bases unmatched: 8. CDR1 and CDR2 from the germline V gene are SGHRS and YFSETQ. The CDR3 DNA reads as TGCGCCAGCAGCAACCGGGACAGATTATCCTACGAGCAGTACTTC. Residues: CASSNRDRLSYEQYF.

CDR3 in amino acids: CSVGGLRYDTQYF. The CDR3 coding sequence is TGCAGCGTGGGCGGACTTAGGTATGATACGCAGTATTTT. This rearrangement joins TRBV29-1 to TRBJ2-3; the D gene is possibly TRBD2 (5 bases). The ends were cut back, 6 bases at V and 6 bases at J, with 16 bases in the middle. The CDR3 sequence is 13 residues long. CDR1 and CDR2 from the germline V gene are SQVTM and ANQGSEA.

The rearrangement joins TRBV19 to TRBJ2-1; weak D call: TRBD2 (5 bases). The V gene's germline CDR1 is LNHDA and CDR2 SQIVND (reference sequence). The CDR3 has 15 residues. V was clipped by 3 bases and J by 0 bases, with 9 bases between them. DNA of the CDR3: TGTGCCAGTAGTATCATGGGGAGCTCCTACAATGAGCAGTTCTTC. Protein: CASSIMGSSYNEQFF.

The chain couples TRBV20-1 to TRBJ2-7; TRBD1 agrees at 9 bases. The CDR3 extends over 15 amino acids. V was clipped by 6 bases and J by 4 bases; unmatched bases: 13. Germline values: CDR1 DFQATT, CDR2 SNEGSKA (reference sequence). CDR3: CSASRIQGAQYEQYF. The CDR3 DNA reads TGCAGTGCGTCTCGCATACAGGGGGCTCAGTACGAGCAGTACTTC.

CDR3 in DNA: TGTGCCAGCAGCCCAGGGAGGACAGGGCAGTTCTTC. This gives the protein CASSPGRTGQFF. The rearrangement uses TRBV14 and TRBJ2-1; TRBD1 might be the D (7 bases). Trimming pared 4 bases from V and 12 bases from J, leaving 13 bases between. Germline V CDR1 and CDR2: SGHDN, FVKESK. This CDR3 comprises 12 residues.

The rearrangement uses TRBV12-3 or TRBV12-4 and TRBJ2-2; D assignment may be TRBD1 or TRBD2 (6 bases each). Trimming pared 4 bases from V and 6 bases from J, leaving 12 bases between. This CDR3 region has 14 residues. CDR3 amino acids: CASSYRGLSGELFF. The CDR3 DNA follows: TGTGCCAGCAGTTACCGGGGGCTATCCGGGGAGCTGTTTTTT.

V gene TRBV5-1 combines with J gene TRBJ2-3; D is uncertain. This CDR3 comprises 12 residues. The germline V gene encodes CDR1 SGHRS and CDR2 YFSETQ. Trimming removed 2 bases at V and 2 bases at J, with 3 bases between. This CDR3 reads CASSFYTDTQYF. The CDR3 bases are TGCGCCAGCAGCTTTTACACAGATACGCAGTATTTT.

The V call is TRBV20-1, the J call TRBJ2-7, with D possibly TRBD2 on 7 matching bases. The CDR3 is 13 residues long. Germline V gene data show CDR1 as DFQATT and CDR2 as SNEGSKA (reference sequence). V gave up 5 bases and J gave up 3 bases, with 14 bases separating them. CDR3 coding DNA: TGCAGTGCTCACGAGGGGGGGAACTACGAGCAGTACTTC. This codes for CSAHEGGNYEQYF.

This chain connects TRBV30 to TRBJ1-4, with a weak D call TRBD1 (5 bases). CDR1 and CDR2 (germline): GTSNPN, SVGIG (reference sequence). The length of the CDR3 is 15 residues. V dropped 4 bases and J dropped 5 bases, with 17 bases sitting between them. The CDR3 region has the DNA TGTGCCTGGACCGACGGATGGCAGGGAAATGAAAAACTGTTTTTT. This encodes CAWTDGWQGNEKLFF.